This T cell receptor (beta chain) was identified during a study of T cell repertoires in cytomegalovirus infection. Across the study: Carrying CMV and the relevant HLA type showed in public TCR beta signatures.

CDR1 and CDR2 (germline): MNHEY, SVGEGT. The CDR3 runs 16 residues. With 5 bases clipped from V and 0 bases from J, the junction kept 7 bases outside the gene matches. Study-level findings and limits: What dominated the ex vivo response were HLA-C-restricted CMV-specific TCR beta clonotypes. Carriers of CMV plus the relevant HLA were identified by cumulative public TCR beta family frequency.

As regards this clonotype: The antigen is unknown.

TCRdb redid the calling of the reads with MiXCR, one entry per CDR3 protein. This table holds about 120,000 distinct CDR3 sequences, more than 30% found once. This specimen consisted of CD8+ T cells from cultured PBMCs, obtained from culture after CMV antigen stimulation. The genes are TRBV6-2 or TRBV6-3 and TRBJ1-5; 7 bases agree with TRBD1. This receptor was identified in a human donor in good health (CMV status not recorded). Some clones in this sample may be carry-over from other donors' samples. In DNA form, the CDR3 reads TGTGCCAGCAGTCAGGGGGTCCACCGTAGCAATCAGCCCCAGCATTTT. Translating gives CASSQGVHRSNQPQHF.